A few counts support the clone carrying this TCR beta chain. MiXCR was run by TCRdb on the 5' RACE reads, yielding one entry per CDR3 protein. This table has about 130,000 distinct CDR3 sequences, about a sixth appearing once. The CDR3 has 13 amino acids. V was clipped by 0 bases and J by 7 bases, with 7 bases between them. In germline, CDR1 is SGHRS, CDR2 YFSETQ. This sample is part of a study of T-cell memory formation after mild COVID-19. The chain couples TRBV5-1 to TRBJ2-2; no clear D gene. The specimen was PBMCs or a T cell subset sorted from them (not recorded which). This sequence originates from a man between 18 and 29 years old who had mild COVID-19 (a few samples of this study predate the infection). Cell type and time point are not known. This CDR3 is CASSLDPSGELFF. Here the CDR3 DNA reads TGCGCCAGCAGCTTGGACCCAAGCGGGGAGCTGTTTTTT.